The 20 T cell receptor beta chains presented below share a single source sample, sequenced in a study of CD8+ T cells in alopecia areata. Sequencing templates came from extracted RNA that was reverse transcribed into cDNA. Profiled with immunoSEQ multiplex PCR; TCRdb holds only in-frame clones, not every one. Of about 140,000 clones detected, 50% to 65% appear once; the ten largest clones hold 4.8%. The sample consisted of CD4+ T cells sorted from blood. All receptors derive from a human donor in good health.

The chain combines TRBV15 with TRBJ2-7; TRBD2 matches at 9 bases. CDR3 length equals 15 residues. The germline V gene encodes CDR1 LNHNV and CDR2 YYDKDF (reference sequence). Germline trimming cut 2 bases from V and 4 bases from J; bases unmatched to any gene: 6. The CDR3 loop is CATSRMTSGAYEQYF. The CDR3, as DNA: TGTGCCACCAGCAGAATGACTAGCGGCGCTTACGAGCAGTACTTC.

This clone was seen once. The chain links TRBV5-1 to TRBJ2-2; D is ambiguous. Germline CDR1 is SGHRS and CDR2 is YFSETQ. The CDR3 is 14 residues long. With 1 base removed from V and 4 bases from J, the gap between germline ends came to 8 bases. Here the CDR3 DNA reads TGCGCCAGCAGCTTGCACAGCGTCACCGGGGAGCTGTTTTTT. Translation: CASSLHSVTGELFF. The entire variable domain, with the rest obtained from reference TRBV5-1 and TRBJ2-2, is as follows: KAGVTQTPRYLIKTRGQQVTLSCSPISGHRSVSWYQQTPGQGLQFLFEYFSETQRNKGNFPGRFSGRQFSNSRSEMNVSTLELGDSALYLCASSLHSVTGELFFGEGSRLTVL.

J is TRBJ2-7 and V is TRBV27; D might be TRBD1 (6 bases). Per the germline V gene, CDR1 is MNHEY and CDR2 is SMNVEV (reference sequence). V lost 5 bases and J lost 2, with 13 bases in between. The CDR3 covers 14 residues. DNA of the CDR3: TGTGCCAGCAGTCCCCCTGACAGGACCTACGAGCAGTACTTC. Its translation is CASSPPDRTYEQYF.

This clone was seen a single time. The chain uses TRBV29-1 and TRBJ2-2; D call uncertain. CDR1 and CDR2 from the germline V gene are SQVTM and ANQGSEA. V was shortened by 1 base and J by 1 base, with 13 bases between the two germline ends. CDR3 length equals 16 residues. The CDR3 loop is CSVEVGLSRNTGELFF. CDR3 nucleotides: TGCAGCGTTGAAGTTGGATTATCGAGGAACACCGGGGAGCTGTTTTTT.

Written as DNA, the CDR3 is TGTGCCAGCAGCCAGCAACAGGGGACAAGGGAGCAGTACTTC. Encoded protein: CASSQQQGTREQYF. The chain joins TRBV14 to TRBJ2-7; TRBD1 agrees at 7 bases. Germline V gene sequence: CDR1 SGHDN, CDR2 FVKESK. With V trimmed by 3 bases and J by 7 bases, 9 bases remained unmatched. This CDR3 comprises 14 residues.

Points on this clone: This CDR3 is also generated by other DNA sequences in the sample. The chain uses TRBV29-1 and TRBJ1-1; the match to TRBD1 covers 9 bases. The ends lost 7 bases at V and 1 base at J; junction bases unmatched: 4. The length of the CDR3 is 13 residues. The V gene's germline CDR1 is SQVTM and CDR2 ANQGSEA. Here the CDR3 reads CSATTGGNTEAFF. CDR3 nucleotide sequence: TGCAGCGCAACGACAGGGGGGAACACTGAAGCTTTCTTT. The whole variable domain, remainder taken from reference TRBV29-1 and TRBJ1-1, is SAVISQKPSRDICQRGTSLTIQCQVDSQVTMMFWYRQQPGQSLTLIATANQGSEATYESGFVIDKFPISRPNLTFSTLTVSNMSPEDSSIYLCSATTGGNTEAFFGQGTRLTVV.

The rearrangement joins TRBV5-5 to TRBJ2-5; 10 positions match TRBD1. The germline CDR1 and CDR2 sequences are SGHKS and YYEKEE (reference sequence). With 4 bases clipped from V and 6 bases from J, the junction kept 6 bases outside the gene matches. The CDR3 has 14 residues. The chain's CDR3 is CASSPRQGAKTQYF. The CDR3, as DNA: TGTGCCAGCAGCCCGAGACAGGGGGCAAAGACCCAGTACTTC. Complete variable domain (other parts from reference TRBV5-5 and TRBJ2-5): DAGVTQSPTHLIKTRGQQVTLRCSPISGHKSVSWYQQVLGQGPQFIFQYYEKEERGRGNFPDRFSARQFPNYSSELNVNALLLGDSALYLCASSPRQGAKTQYFGPGTRLLVL.

The chain combines TRBV6-5 with TRBJ1-2, with D possibly TRBD1 on 5 matching bases. The CDR3 length is 13 residues. Looked up from germline, CDR1 is MNHEY and CDR2 is SVGAGI. The V end lost 10 bases, the J end lost 4 bases, and 16 bases lay between the germline ends. The CDR3 spells CATRVQASYGYTF. The CDR3 DNA sequence: TGTGCCACCCGAGTACAGGCCAGCTATGGCTACACCTTC.

The chain is built from TRBV10-3 and TRBJ1-2; 9 positions agree with TRBD1. The CDR3 has 13 amino acids. V trimming: 10 bases; J trimming: 8 bases; junction bases outside the gene matches: 11. Germline V gene sequence: CDR1 ENHRY, CDR2 SYGVKD. The CDR3 spells CATKGQGRDGYTF. The CDR3 nucleotides are TGTGCCACCAAGGGACAGGGTCGAGACGGCTACACCTTC.

There are a few counts of this clone. This chain links TRBV2 with TRBJ2-1; D not resolved. The V and J ends lost 1 base and 5 bases respectively, with 6 bases between them. The CDR3 covers 13 residues. Looked up from germline, CDR1 is SNHLY and CDR2 is FYNNEI. The CDR3 DNA reads TGTGCCAGCAGTGAAGTTCGGGACAATGAGCAGTTCTTC. This translates into CASSEVRDNEQFF.

This chain's CDR3 is CSALGGATQYF. CDR3 DNA sequence: TGCAGCGCCCTCGGGGGAGCGACCCAGTACTTC. V and J are TRBV29-1 and TRBJ2-5; D is perhaps TRBD2 (6 bases). With 7 bases removed from V and 7 bases from J, the gap between germline ends came to 13 bases. Germline lookup yields CDR1 SQVTM and CDR2 ANQGSEA. The CDR3 is made up of 11 amino acids.

This chain joins TRBV7-6 and TRBJ2-2; 10 nucleotides agree with TRBD2. The CDR3 is 16 residues long. Germline CDR1 and CDR2: SGHVS and FNYEAQ. V shed 4 bases and J 4 bases; nucleotides not matched to a gene: 6. The CDR3 DNA is TGTGCCAGCAGCTCTGGGCTAGCGGGAGCCACCGGGGAGCTGTTTTTT. This codes for CASSSGLAGATGELFF.

A single count supports this clone. This sequence joins TRBV29-1 and TRBJ2-5; D is unclear. The CDR3 is 12 amino acids. The V gene lost 6 bases and the J gene lost 5 bases, with 13 bases spanning the gap. Germline V lookup: CDR1 SQVTM, CDR2 ANQGSEA. The CDR3 is CSVPPGGETQYF. The CDR3 bases are TGCAGCGTCCCCCCAGGTGGGGAGACCCAGTACTTC. The whole variable domain, filled in from reference TRBV29-1 and TRBJ2-5, reads SAVISQKPSRDICQRGTSLTIQCQVDSQVTMMFWYRQQPGQSLTLIATANQGSEATYESGFVIDKFPISRPNLTFSTLTVSNMSPEDSSIYLCSVPPGGETQYFGPGTRLLVL.

In its sample, this clone was seen a few times. The gene calls are TRBV27 and TRBJ2-5; D is unclear. V was pared by 4 bases and J by 9 bases, with 15 bases between. The CDR3 runs 13 residues. CDR1 is MNHEY and CDR2 is SMNVEV in the germline V gene (reference sequence). CDR3 nucleotides: TGTGCCAGCAGTTCCCTCCCCGAGACGTCCCAGTACTTC. This encodes CASSSLPETSQYF.

The rearrangement uses TRBV6-5 and TRBJ1-2; TRBD1 matches 8 bases. The length of the CDR3 is 11 residues. Germline CDR1 is MNHEY and CDR2 is SVGAGI. V dropped 6 bases and J dropped 7; count of bases not matched to a gene: 1. CDR3 sequence (DNA): TGTGCCAGCAGGGACAGGGTTGGCTACACCTTC. It encodes CASRDRVGYTF.

In its sample, this clone was seen once. The chain has TRBV5-6 and TRBJ2-3; the D gene is possibly TRBD2 (6 bases). Germline values: CDR1 SGHDT, CDR2 YYEEEE. Trimming removed 0 bases from V and 9 bases from J, with 8 bases in between. The CDR3 runs to 12 residues. Here the CDR3 reads CASSLGRETQYF. The CDR3 DNA sequence: TGTGCCAGCAGCTTGGGACGGGAGACGCAGTATTTT. The full variable domain, rest sourced from reference TRBV5-6 and TRBJ2-3, is DAGVTQSPTHLIKTRGQQVTLRCSPKSGHDTVSWYQQALGQGPQFIFQYYEEEERQRGNFPDRFSGHQFPNYSSELNVNALLLGDSALYLCASSLGRETQYFGPGTRLTVL.

As regards this clone: At one end, the junction sequence differs from germline, possibly due to a read error. This chain links TRBV20-1 with TRBJ2-1; perhaps D is TRBD1 or TRBD2 (5 bases each). CDR3 length: 8 amino acids. Looked up from germline, CDR1 is DFQATT and CDR2 is SNEGSKA (reference sequence). DNA of the CDR3: TGCAGTGCCCGTCGGGGACTCTTC. It is translated as CSARRGLF.

This rearrangement joins TRBV29-1 to TRBJ2-1, with D perhaps TRBD2 (5 bases). The CDR3 is 15 amino acids. Germline CDR1 is SQVTM and CDR2 is ANQGSEA. V lost 4 bases and J lost 2, with 15 bases in between. The CDR3 spells CSVVGLADAYNEQFF. CDR3 sequence (DNA): TGCAGCGTTGTCGGGCTAGCCGACGCCTACAATGAGCAGTTCTTC.

The chain carries TRBV7-6 and TRBJ2-1; the match to TRBD2 covers 8 bases. CDR3 length: 15 residues. The germline gives CDR1 SGHVS, CDR2 FNYEAQ. V lost 5 bases to trimming and J lost 5 bases; unmatched junction nucleotides: 8. The CDR3 reads CASSILAGSDNEQFF. CDR3 DNA: TGTGCCAGCAGCATCCTAGCGGGTTCAGACAATGAGCAGTTCTTC.

This clone was seen more than once but under ten times. The J gene is TRBJ1-5, the V gene TRBV6-4; D is unresolved. Trimming left V 3 bases short and J 5 bases short, with 11 bases between. The germline CDR1 and CDR2 sequences are MRHNA and SNTAGT. The CDR3 runs to 14 residues. The CDR3 DNA sequence: TGTGCCAGCAGTGAATCTGGGAACCATCAGCCCCAGCATTTT. Protein product: CASSESGNHQPQHF.